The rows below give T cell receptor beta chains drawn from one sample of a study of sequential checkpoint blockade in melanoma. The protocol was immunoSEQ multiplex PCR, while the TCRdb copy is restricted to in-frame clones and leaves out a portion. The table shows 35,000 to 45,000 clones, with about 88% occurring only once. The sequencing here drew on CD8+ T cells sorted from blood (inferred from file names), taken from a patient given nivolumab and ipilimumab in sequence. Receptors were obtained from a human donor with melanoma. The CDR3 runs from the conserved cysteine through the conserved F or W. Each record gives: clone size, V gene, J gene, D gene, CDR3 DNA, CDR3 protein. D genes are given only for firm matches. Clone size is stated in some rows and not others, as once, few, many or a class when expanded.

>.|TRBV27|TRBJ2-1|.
TGTGCCAGCAGGGTTTCTGCGGGGCCTAGGCAGTTCTTC
CASRVSAGPRQFF
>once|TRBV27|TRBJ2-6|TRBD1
TGTGCCAGCAGTCAAATTAGGACAGGCGGCGACGTCCTGACTTTC
CASSQIRTGGDVLTF
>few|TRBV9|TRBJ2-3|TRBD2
TGTGCCAGCAGCACAGGACTAGCGGGAATCGCAGATACGCAGTATTTT
CASSTGLAGIADTQYF
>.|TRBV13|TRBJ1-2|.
TGTGCCAGCAGCTTACTTATCGGACAGTATAACTATGGCTACACCTTC
CASSLLIGQYNYGYTF
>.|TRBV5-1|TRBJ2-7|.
TGCGCCAGCAGCTTGGACCGGGGAACCTACGAGCAGTACTTC
CASSLDRGTYEQYF
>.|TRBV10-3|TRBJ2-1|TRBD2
TGTGCCATCCGATCCGGGACTAGCGGGATTGTAGATGAGCAGTTCTTC
CAIRSGTSGIVDEQFF
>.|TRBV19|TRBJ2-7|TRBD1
TGTGCCAGTAGTATGGGACAGGGGTTCGGCGAGCAGTACTTC
CASSMGQGFGEQYF
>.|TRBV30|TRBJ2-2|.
TGTGCCTGGAGTGTACAGGCAGGTGAAAACACCGGGGAGCTGTTTTTT
CAWSVQAGENTGELFF
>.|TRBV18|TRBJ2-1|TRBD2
TGTGCCAGCTCACTAGGACTAGGAAATGAGCAGTTCTTC
CASSLGLGNEQFF
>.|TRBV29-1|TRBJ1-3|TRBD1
TGCAGCGTTGAAACGACAGGGGACTCTGGAAACACCATATATTTT
CSVETTGDSGNTIYF
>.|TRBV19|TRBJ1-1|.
TGTGCCAGTAGTATTAGTCAGAACACTGAAGCTTTCTTT
CASSISQNTEAFF
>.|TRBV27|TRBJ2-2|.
TGTGCCAGCAGTTTAAGGCTAGATGGCACCGGGGAGCTGTTTTTT
CASSLRLDGTGELFF
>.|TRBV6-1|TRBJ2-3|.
TGTGCCAGCAGCAGGGTTAGGGCTAGCACAGATACGCAGTATTTT
CASSRVRASTDTQYF
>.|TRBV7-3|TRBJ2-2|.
TGTGCCAGCAGCCTCACCCCGGGGGGCCACACCGGGGAGCTGTTTTTT
CASSLTPGGHTGELFF
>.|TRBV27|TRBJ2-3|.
TGTGCCAGCAGCCGATCAGGGCTAGTTCGTACAGATACGCAGTATTTT
CASSRSGLVRTDTQYF
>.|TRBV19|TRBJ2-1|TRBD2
TGTGCCAGTAGCCCGGGGTCTTTGACTAGCGGGAGGGCCGTAGATGAGCAGTTCTTC
CASSPGSLTSGRAVDEQFF
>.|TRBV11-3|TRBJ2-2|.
TGTGCCAGCAGCTTAGATCAGGAGGGCCCTCTTACCGGGGAGCTGTTTTTT
CASSLDQEGPLTGELFF
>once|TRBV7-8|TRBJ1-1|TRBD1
TGTGCCAGCAGCTCGTCGGGACAGATGAACACTGAAGCTTTCTTT
CASSSSGQMNTEAFF
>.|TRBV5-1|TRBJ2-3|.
TGCGCCAGCAGCTTGGCCCTGCAGGAGGTCGGCACAGATACGCAGTATTTT
CASSLALQEVGTDTQYF
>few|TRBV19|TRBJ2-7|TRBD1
TGTGCCAGTAGCACCGGGACAGGACTCTACGAGCAGTACTTC
CASSTGTGLYEQYF
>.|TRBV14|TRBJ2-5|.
TGTGCCAGCAGCCAAGGGTTTCAACAGAGAGAGACCCAGTACTTC
CASSQGFQQRETQYF
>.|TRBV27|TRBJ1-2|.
TGTGCCAGCAGTCCGTACTCGGGGGGCTACACCTTC
CASSPYSGGYTF
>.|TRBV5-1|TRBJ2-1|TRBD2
TGCGCCAGCAGCTACGGTGGACTAGCGGGAGATGAGCAGTTCTTC
CASSYGGLAGDEQFF
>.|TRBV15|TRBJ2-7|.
TGTGCCACCAGCAGGGACCGGTGGGGCAATAATTACGAGCAGTACTTC
CATSRDRWGNNYEQYF
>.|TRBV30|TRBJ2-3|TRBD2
TGTGCCTGTAGCGGGAGGGCCAATGGGATAGATACGCAGTATTTT
CACSGRANGIDTQYF
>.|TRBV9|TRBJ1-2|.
TGTGCCAGCAGCGCTCCTTACGTTGACAGGCACTATGGCTACACCTTC
CASSAPYVDRHYGYTF
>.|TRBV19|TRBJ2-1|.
TGTGCCAGTAGTTTCTCTAGCGCTTACAATGAGCAGTTCTTC
CASSFSSAYNEQFF
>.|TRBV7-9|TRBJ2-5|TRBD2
TGTGCCAGCACCGTACTAGCGGGAGTAGAGACCCAGTACTTC
CASTVLAGVETQYF
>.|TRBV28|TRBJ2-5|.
TGTGCCAGCAGTCTTACCGTCAGGACAGAAAAACAAGAGACCCAGTACTTC
CASSLTVRTEKQETQYF
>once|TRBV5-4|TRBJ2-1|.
TGTGCCAGCAGCCCGAGCGGAGCCTCCTACAATGAGCAGTTCTTC
CASSPSGASYNEQFF
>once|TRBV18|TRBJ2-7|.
TGTGCCAGCTCACCACAGGAGGGGATCTATGGGGTATACGAGCAGTACTTC
CASSPQEGIYGVYEQYF
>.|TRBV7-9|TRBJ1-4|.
TGTGCCAGCAGCTTCGACTTCCGGGGTGATGAAAAACTGTTTTTT
CASSFDFRGDEKLFF
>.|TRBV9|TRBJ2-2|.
TGTGCCAGCACCACCGGGGGGACAGGGAACACCGGGGAGCTGTTTTTT
CASTTGGTGNTGELFF
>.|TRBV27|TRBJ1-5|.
TGTGCCAGCAGTCGAGGCGAAGGTCAGCCCCAGCATTTT
CASSRGEGQPQHF
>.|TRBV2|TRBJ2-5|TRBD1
TGTGCCAGCAGAAGGCCTCAGGGGGTACAAGAGACCCAGTACTTC
CASRRPQGVQETQYF
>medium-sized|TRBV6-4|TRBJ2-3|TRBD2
TGTGCCAGCAGTGTTAGCGGGACAGATACGCAGTATTTT
CASSVSGTDTQYF
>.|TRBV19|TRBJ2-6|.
TGTGCCAGTAGTATAGTCAGGGGTGGGGCCAACGTCCTGACTTTC
CASSIVRGGANVLTF
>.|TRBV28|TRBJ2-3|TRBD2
TGTGCCAGCAGTTTAGGGCTAGCGGGAGCAGATACGCAGTATTTT
CASSLGLAGADTQYF
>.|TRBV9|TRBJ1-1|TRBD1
TGTGCCAGCAGCGTAGATGGCAGGGGGACTGAAGCTTTCTTT
CASSVDGRGTEAFF
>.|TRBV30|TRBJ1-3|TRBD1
TGTGCCTGGGAGGGGACAGGGGGTGGCTCTGGAAACACCATATATTTT
CAWEGTGGGSGNTIYF
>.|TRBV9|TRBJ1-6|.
TGTGCCAGCAGCGCGACACCTAACTCACCCCTCCACTTT
CASSATPNSPLHF
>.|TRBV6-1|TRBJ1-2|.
TGTGCCAGCCGACCGGGAACGTTTCACTATGGCTACACCTTC
CASRPGTFHYGYTF
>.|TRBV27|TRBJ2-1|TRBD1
TGTGCCAGCAGTTCAATTGGAGCGACAGGGGGGAATGAGCAGTTCTTC
CASSSIGATGGNEQFF
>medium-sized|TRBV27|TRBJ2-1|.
TGTGCCAGCAGTCCCTCGGGAGAGCCCAACAATGAGCAGTTCTTC
CASSPSGEPNNEQFF
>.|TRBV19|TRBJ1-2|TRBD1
TGTGCCAGTAGTTTCCTGACAGGGGTAAGGTATGGCTATGGCTACACCTTC
CASSFLTGVRYGYGYTF
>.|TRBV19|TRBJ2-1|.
TGTGCCAGTAGTATAGGGGGCAGTTACAATGAGCAGTTCTTC
CASSIGGSYNEQFF
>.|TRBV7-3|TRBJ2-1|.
TGTGCCAGCAGCACTAACAATGAGCAGTTCTTC
CASSTNNEQFF
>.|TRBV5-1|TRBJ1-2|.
TGCGCCAGCAGCTTGGTCGAGGACCAGGGCCGCGCCTATGGCTACACCTTC
CASSLVEDQGRAYGYTF
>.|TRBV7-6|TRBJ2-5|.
TGTGCCAGCACCATGAGGAGAAACCAAGAGACCCAGTACTTC
CASTMRRNQETQYF
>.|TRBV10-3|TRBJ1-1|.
TGTGCCATCAGTGAGTCGTGGGCCGGGGGAGCTTTCTTT
CAISESWAGGAFF
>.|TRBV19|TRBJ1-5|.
TGTGCCAGTAGTATCCGGACAGCTAGCAATCAGCCCCAGCATTTT
CASSIRTASNQPQHF
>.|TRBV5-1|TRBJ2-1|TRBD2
TGCGCCAGCAGCTTTAGCGGGAGTGGAAATGAGCAGTTCTTC
CASSFSGSGNEQFF
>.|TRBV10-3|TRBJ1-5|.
TGTGCCATCAGTACGGAGGCTTCGAGCAATCAGCCCCAGCATTTT
CAISTEASSNQPQHF
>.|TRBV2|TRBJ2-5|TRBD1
TGTGCCAGCAGAGGGGACAGTAAAGAGACCCAGTACTTC
CASRGDSKETQYF
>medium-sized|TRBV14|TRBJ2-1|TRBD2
TGTGCCAGCAGCCCCGGGGGGGCGAGAGCTTACAATGAGCAGTTCTTC
CASSPGGARAYNEQFF
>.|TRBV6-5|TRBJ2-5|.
TGTGCCAGCAGTTACTCACTAAACCAAGAGACCCAGTACTTC
CASSYSLNQETQYF
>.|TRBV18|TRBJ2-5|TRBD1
TGTGCCAGCTCACCACCCTCTTACGGGACAGGAGAAGAGACCCAGTACTTC
CASSPPSYGTGEETQYF
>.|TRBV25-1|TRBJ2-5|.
TGTGCCAGCAGTGAGGGGTCAGGGAAAGAGACCCAGTACTTC
CASSEGSGKETQYF
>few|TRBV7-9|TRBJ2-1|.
TGTGCCGACCAGGGGGGCACCGATGAGCAGTTCTTC
CADQGGTDEQFF
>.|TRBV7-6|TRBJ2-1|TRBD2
TGTGCCAGCAGCTCCCTCACTAGCGGGAGATACAATGAGCAGTTCTTC
CASSSLTSGRYNEQFF